The next 18 T cell receptor beta chains were all read from a single sample in a study of beta chain features in type 1 diabetes. Antigen specificity for these receptors is unknown. Every isolated RNA sample was fully reverse transcribed, so sequencing captured expressed TCRB transcripts. Libraries were prepared by immunoSEQ multiplex PCR; TCRdb keeps only in-frame clonotypes and omits some of them. Seen here are under 130,000 clones, 25% to 35% observed once, and the top ten hold 0.5% to 0.6%. Notes on the study in general: TCRB CDR3 length was moderately but significantly reduced in all four CD4+ subsets of Type 1 diabetes patients.

The sequenced sample was central memory CD4+ T cells from blood. All receptors come from a woman under 30 with type 1 diabetes.

The rearrangement joins TRBV25-1 to TRBJ2-1; the match to TRBD2 covers 7 bases. Germline-derived CDR1 and CDR2 are MGHDK and SYGVNS. The CDR3 runs to 14 residues. Trimming took 0 bases from V and 10 from J; bases not matched to a gene: 6. As DNA, the CDR3 is TGTGCCAGCAGTGAATATAGGGAGGGAACCGAGCAGTTCTTC. Its protein is CASSEYREGTEQFF.

The chain carries TRBV7-2 and TRBJ2-3; 7 positions match TRBD2. Germline loops: CDR1 SGHTA, CDR2 FQGNSA. This CDR3 has 17 residues. Trimming removed 0 bases from V and 1 base from J; junction bases left unmatched: 7. CDR3 protein: CASSLAPRGSGTDTQYF. The DNA for the CDR3 is TGTGCCAGCAGCTTAGCTCCCCGCGGGAGCGGCACAGATACGCAGTATTTT.

This clone has just a few counts. The DNA for the CDR3 is TGTGCCAGCAGTGATCTAAGCATGAACACTGAAGCTTTCTTT. Amino acid sequence: CASSDLSMNTEAFF. V gene TRBV6-1 combines with J gene TRBJ1-1, with unresolved D. This CDR3 is 14 amino acids long. Germline V gives CDR1 MNHNS, CDR2 SASEGT. With 3 bases removed from V and 0 bases from J, the gap between germline ends came to 8 bases.

This sequence joins TRBV2 and TRBJ2-7; the D gene is possibly TRBD2 (5 bases). Germline CDR1 reads SNHLY; CDR2 reads FYNNEI. CDR3 length: 11 residues. Between the trimmed V and J ends, which lost 6 bases and 5 bases, there was a span of 8 bases. The CDR3 nucleotides are TGTGCCAGCAGCGGACTGGACGAGCAGTACTTC. It yields the protein CASSGLDEQYF.

The genes are TRBV4-1 and TRBJ2-3; D call uncertain. The CDR3 loop spans 13 amino acids. Deletions cut 2 bases from V and 6 bases from J, with 9 bases between. The germline V gene encodes CDR1 MGHRA and CDR2 YSYEKL. In DNA, the CDR3 is TGCGCCAGCAGCCAACGTCCCGAGGATACGCAGTATTTT. Translated, it gives CASSQRPEDTQYF.

The chain recombines TRBV14 with TRBJ2-3; D unclear. Germline loops: CDR1 SGHDN, CDR2 FVKESK. The V end lost 2 bases, the J end lost 5 bases, and 11 bases lay between the germline ends. This CDR3 is 14 amino acids long. In DNA form, the CDR3 reads TGTGCCAGCAGCCAACAGATACGAGGAGATACGCAGTATTTT. Translated, it gives CASSQQIRGDTQYF.

V gene TRBV5-1 combines with J gene TRBJ1-1; D uncertain. Germline V gene data show CDR1 as SGHRS and CDR2 as YFSETQ. V lost 2 bases, J lost 1 base, and 9 bases lay in between. CDR3 length: 14 residues. Here the CDR3 DNA reads TGCGCCAGCAGCTTAATCGGGGAGAACACTGAAGCTTTCTTT. Amino acids: CASSLIGENTEAFF.

On this clone: One end of the junction is discordant with germline, which a read error may explain. The same CDR3 is also encoded by other DNA sequences in this sample. The chain has TRBV5-4 and TRBJ2-1, with 11 bases matching TRBD2. The CDR3 runs to 15 residues. Germline CDR1 is SGHNT and CDR2 is YYREEE (reference sequence). CDR3 coding DNA: TGTGCTAGCAACCCGGGACTAGCGGACTACAATGAGCAGTTCTTC. Encoded protein: CASNPGLADYNEQFF.

This sequence joins TRBV10-3 and TRBJ1-5; 9 bases are a match to TRBD1. This CDR3 spans 15 amino acids. Germline CDR1 and CDR2: ENHRY and SYGVKD. The trim removed 6 bases at V and 2 bases at J, leaving 5 bases unmatched. The CDR3 here is CAISPGQGGNQPQHF. In DNA form, the CDR3 reads TGTGCCATCAGCCCGGGACAGGGAGGCAATCAGCCCCAGCATTTT.

This clone has a handful of counts. The rearrangement joins TRBV11-1 to TRBJ2-4, with D possibly TRBD2 on 5 matching bases. The length of the CDR3 is 16 residues. V lost 1 base, J lost 3 bases, and 13 bases lay in between. Germline V gene data show CDR1 as SGHAT and CDR2 as FQDESV (reference sequence). CDR3 nucleotides: TGTGCCAGCAGCTTAGACGGCGGGTCGGGCAAAAACATTCAGTACTTC. It specifies CASSLDGGSGKNIQYF.

The rearrangement joins TRBV30 to TRBJ2-1; tentative D call: TRBD2 (5 bases). V lost 4 bases, J lost 5 bases, and 15 bases lay in between. Germline V gene lookup returns CDR1 GTSNPN and CDR2 SVGIG (reference sequence). CDR3 length: 14 residues. The CDR3 loop reads CAWKRSGAHNEQFF. The CDR3 DNA reads TGTGCCTGGAAACGGAGCGGAGCCCACAATGAGCAGTTCTTC.

This clone was counted between two and nine times. The chain employs TRBV2 and TRBJ2-4, with TRBD2 identical over 7 bases. This CDR3 contains 14 residues. Germline V lookup: CDR1 SNHLY, CDR2 FYNNEI. V shed 2 bases, J shed 7 bases, and the junction held 5 bases outside the gene matches. CDR3 DNA sequence: TGTGCCAGCAGTGAAAGGTCCGGGGGGAACATTCAGTACTTC. Its protein is CASSERSGGNIQYF.

This clone was found a few times. The chain's CDR3 is CASTFLQGFQNEQFF. The CDR3 DNA sequence: TGTGCCAGCACCTTCCTGCAGGGTTTTCAAAATGAGCAGTTCTTC. This sequence joins TRBV7-8 and TRBJ2-1; possible D gene TRBD1, 5 bases. The CDR3 spans 15 residues. V gave up 7 bases and J gave up 7 bases, with 20 bases separating them. Germline V gene data show CDR1 as SGHVS and CDR2 as FQNEAQ.

The chain carries TRBV2 and TRBJ2-2, with TRBD1 as a possible D gene (5 bases). The ends were cut back, 6 bases at V and 1 base at J, with 9 bases in the middle. The CDR3 loop spans 14 amino acids. CDR1 SNHLY and CDR2 FYNNEI come from the germline V gene. Here the CDR3 DNA reads TGTGCCAGCAGCTGGCAGGGGAACACCGGGGAGCTGTTTTTT. Protein product: CASSWQGNTGELFF.

This rearrangement joins TRBV5-4 to TRBJ2-5, with 14 bases lining up with TRBD2. This CDR3 comprises 17 residues. Germline V CDR1 and CDR2: SGHNT, YYREEE (reference sequence). Unmatched junction bases numbered 9, after V lost 3 bases and J lost 5 bases. The CDR3 DNA sequence: TGTGCCAGCAGCTCCTCCGGGACTAGCGGGAGAGTTGAGACCCAGTACTTC. As protein: CASSSSGTSGRVETQYF.

V and J are TRBV15 and TRBJ2-2; perhaps TRBD2 as D (6 bases). V was cut by 0 bases and J by 7 bases, with 12 bases left in between. Germline CDR1 is LNHNV and CDR2 is YYDKDF (reference sequence). The CDR3 runs 15 residues. The CDR3 DNA reads as TGTGCCACCAGCAGAGATCGGGGGTATGACGGGGAGCTGTTTTTT. Translation: CATSRDRGYDGELFF. The full variable domain, in which reference TRBV15 and TRBJ2-2 provide the parts outside the CDR3, is DAMVIQNPRYQVTQFGKPVTLSCSQTLNHNVMYWYQQKSSQAPKLLFHYYDKDFNNEADTPDNFQSRRPNTSFCFLDIRSPGLGDTAMYLCATSRDRGYDGELFFGEGSRLTVL.

The V call is TRBV13, the J call TRBJ2-3; the match to TRBD2 covers 9 bases. J lost 5 bases, V lost 5 bases, and 20 bases had no gene match. The CDR3 has 19 residues. Germline CDR1 reads PRHDT; CDR2 reads FYEKMQ (reference sequence). The CDR3 region is CASSIPRGGGRAYGDTQYF. CDR3 nucleotide sequence: TGTGCCAGCAGCATCCCTCGGGGGGGCGGGAGGGCCTATGGAGATACGCAGTATTTT.

The V and J genes are TRBV11-2 and TRBJ2-7, with 8 bases fitting TRBD2. CDR3 length: 17 amino acids. V dropped 2 bases and J dropped 2; count of bases not matched to a gene: 11. The germline V gene encodes CDR1 SGHAT and CDR2 FQNNGV. The CDR3 nucleotides read TGTGCCAGCAGCTTAAATAGAGGCGGGAGGTACCCCTACGAGCAGTACTTC. This gives the protein CASSLNRGGRYPYEQYF.